The source of this T cell receptor (beta chain) is a study of T cells in Graves' hyperthyroidism and ophthalmopathy. Trimming removed 8 bases from V and 0 bases from J, with 5 bases in between. CDR3 length: 12 amino acids. Germline-derived CDR1 and CDR2 are SNHLY and FYNNEI. This clonotype was seen at least ten times. Amplified regions were TCR beta CDR3 sequences from RNA transcripts. The TCR CDR3 was amplified in a first-round RT-PCR using the HTBI primer set. TCRdb re-derived calls from the multiplex PCR reads in MiXCR, one entry per CDR3 protein. The table records 300,000 to 450,000 distinct CDR3 sequences, 13% of them present only once.

Material: blood. The chain uses TRBV2 and TRBJ2-4; no firm D call. The sequence was obtained from a woman between 18 and 29 years old with Graves' hyperthyroidism. The CDR3 bases are TGTGCCAGCGACATAGCCAAAAACATTCAGTACTTC. This gives the protein CASDIAKNIQYF.